The 8 T cell receptor beta chains in this list originate from one sample, sequenced in a study of beta chain features in type 1 diabetes. Sequenced material consisted of expressed TCRB transcripts (all of the isolated RNA was reverse transcribed). Profiling relied on immunoSEQ multiplex PCR, and the TCRdb table lists in-frame clones only, not all of them. The table records 350,000 to 400,000 clones, more than 13% of them present only once. The specimen sequenced was naive CD4+ T cells from blood. These receptors were obtained from a woman under 30 in good health.

The rearrangement links TRBV6-5 to TRBJ1-2, with no clear D. The CDR3 covers 14 residues. Trimming took off 7 bases at V and 8 bases at J, with 20 bases between the two ends. Germline V gives CDR1 MNHEY, CDR2 SVGAGI. The CDR3 sequence: CASTNTWAREGYTF. The CDR3 DNA sequence: TGTGCCAGCACCAATACATGGGCCCGAGAGGGCTACACCTTC.

Only a few counts were recorded for this clone. The chain has TRBV7-2 and TRBJ1-1, with unresolved D. Trimming left V 3 bases short and J 0 bases short, with 8 bases between. Germline loops: CDR1 SGHTA, CDR2 FQGNSA. The CDR3 totals 14 residues. CDR3 protein: CASSLGKLNTEAFF. The CDR3 DNA reads TGTGCCAGCAGCTTGGGCAAGTTGAACACTGAAGCTTTCTTT.

This clone was counted a few times. The V and J genes are TRBV4-3 and TRBJ2-7; 15 bases map to TRBD2. Germline V gives CDR1 LGHNA, CDR2 YSLEER. The CDR3 is 16 residues long. Trimming cost V 3 bases and J 3 bases; bases outside gene matches: 3. CDR3 coding DNA: TGCGCCAGCAGCCAGGGGACTAGCGGGAGGCACTACGAGCAGTACTTC. It is translated as CASSQGTSGRHYEQYF.

This clone was seen more than once but under ten times. V gene TRBV19 combines with J gene TRBJ1-5; D not resolved. V lost 4 bases to trimming and J lost 0 bases, with 7 bases between them. Germline V gives CDR1 LNHDA, CDR2 SQIVND (reference sequence). The CDR3 consists of 14 residues. The CDR3 protein is CASSTSDSNQPQHF. Here the CDR3 DNA reads TGTGCCAGTAGTACCAGTGATAGCAATCAGCCCCAGCATTTT.

The gene calls are TRBV30 and TRBJ1-4; 11 nucleotides align to TRBD1. V was clipped by 6 bases and J by 10 bases; unmatched bases: 4. The CDR3 sequence is 12 residues long. From germline, CDR1 is GTSNPN and CDR2 SVGIG (reference sequence). CDR3 DNA: TGTGCCTGTGGACAGGGGGCAGGAAAACTGTTTTTT. Translation: CACGQGAGKLFF.

The sample holds a few counts of this clone. The chain joins TRBV7-2 to TRBJ2-2; 7 bases line up with TRBD1. This CDR3 has 15 residues. Germline V gene lookup returns CDR1 SGHTA and CDR2 FQGNSA. V was clipped by 5 bases and J by 9 bases; unmatched bases: 12. The CDR3 bases are TGTGCCAGCAGCCCCAGGGGGACGGGTTCGCGGGAGCTGTTTTTT. Its translation is CASSPRGTGSRELFF.

This chain uses TRBV30 with TRBJ1-3; D is undetermined. The CDR3 consists of 11 residues. CDR1 is GTSNPN and CDR2 is SVGIG in the germline V gene (reference sequence). The V and J ends lost 4 bases and 3 bases respectively, with 4 bases between them. The CDR3 sequence is CAWTVGNTIYF. The CDR3 coding sequence is TGTGCCTGGACAGTTGGAAACACCATATATTTT.

The gene calls are TRBV20-1 and TRBJ2-1; 7 nucleotides line up with TRBD2. Germline CDR1 DFQATT, CDR2 SNEGSKA (reference sequence). V dropped 0 bases and J dropped 12; count of bases not matched to a gene: 2. There are 11 residues in the CDR3. For the CDR3, the DNA is TGCAGTGCTAGAGATCCGGGGGGGCAGTTCTTC. This gives the protein CSARDPGGQFF.